These 31 T cell receptor beta chains were sequenced from one sample in a study of shared clonotypes between healthy human individuals. Sequencing was performed with immunoSEQ multiplex PCR; in TCRdb, only in-frame clones are kept and a portion is missing. The sample records hundreds of thousands of clones, approximately 79% being singletons. The specimen sequenced was memory CD4+ T cells sorted from blood. Subset of the sample: CD45RA-negative fraction. These receptors were taken from a woman aged 30 to 39 in good health.

CDR3 DNA sequence: TGTGCCAGCACTAAGGCCAACACCGGGGAGCTGTTTTTT. It encodes CASTKANTGELFF. This sequence joins TRBV5-6 and TRBJ2-2, with D hard to call. The V end lost 6 bases, the J end lost 2 bases, and 8 bases lay between the germline ends. This CDR3 contains 13 residues. Germline V lookup: CDR1 SGHDT, CDR2 YYEEEE.

The CDR3 protein is CASSQGSSGANVLTF. CDR3 nucleotides: TGTGCCAGCTCTCAGGGGAGCTCTGGGGCCAACGTCCTGACTTTC. The V call is TRBV18, the J call TRBJ2-6; D may be TRBD1 (6 bases). Trimming left V 6 bases short and J 0 bases short, with 9 bases between. The CDR3 covers 15 residues. Germline V gene data show CDR1 as KGHSH and CDR2 as LQKENI.

The chain uses TRBV7-9 and TRBJ2-3; D possibly corresponds to TRBD2 (6 bases). Germline CDR1 is SEHNR and CDR2 is FQNEAQ (reference sequence). The CDR3 contains 17 residues. Between the trimmed V and J ends, which lost 4 bases and 5 bases, there was a span of 22 bases. DNA of the CDR3: TGTGCCAGCAGCTCCTTCGAAGTAGGGTACGGGGGAGATACGCAGTATTTT. It is translated as CASSSFEVGYGGDTQYF.

This sequence joins TRBV28 and TRBJ2-2; D possibly corresponds to TRBD1 (6 bases). CDR1 MDHEN and CDR2 SYDVKM come from the germline V gene. The V end lost 6 bases, the J end lost 1 base, and 18 bases lay between the germline ends. The CDR3 runs to 17 residues. The CDR3 region is CASRRYQGTQNTGELFF. The CDR3 region has the DNA TGTGCCAGCAGGCGATACCAGGGGACCCAGAACACCGGGGAGCTGTTTTTT.

The chain is built from TRBV6-6 and TRBJ2-7, with 9 nucleotides matching TRBD2. CDR1 MNHNY and CDR2 SVGAGI come from the germline V gene (reference sequence). V gave up 5 bases and J gave up 1 base; unmatched junction bases: 6. This CDR3 has 15 amino acids. The CDR3 loop is CASSRSGSESYEQYF. Written as DNA, the CDR3 is TGTGCCAGCAGTCGTAGCGGGAGTGAGTCCTACGAGCAGTACTTC.

The genes are TRBV15 and TRBJ2-5; D is possibly TRBD1 or TRBD2 (5 bases each). Germline loops: CDR1 LNHNV, CDR2 YYDKDF (reference sequence). This CDR3 is built from 13 residues. Trimming shortened V by 1 base and J by 5 bases, and 8 bases separated the two germline ends. CDR3 bases: TGTGCCACCAGCAGAGGGGACGGGGAGACCCAGTACTTC. Its translation is CATSRGDGETQYF. Variable domain in full (rest from reference TRBV15 and TRBJ2-5): DAMVIQNPRYQVTQFGKPVTLSCSQTLNHNVMYWYQQKSSQAPKLLFHYYDKDFNNEADTPDNFQSRRPNTSFCFLDIRSPGLGDTAMYLCATSRGDGETQYFGPGTRLLVL.

This chain joins TRBV6-1 and TRBJ1-4; D possibly corresponds to TRBD1 (6 bases). The V and J ends lost 11 bases and 5 bases respectively, with 12 bases between them. The CDR3 is made up of 12 amino acids. Germline values: CDR1 MNHNS, CDR2 SASEGT. The CDR3 bases are TGTGCCGGACGGACAGAGAATGAAAAACTGTTTTTT. As protein: CAGRTENEKLFF.

The chain links TRBV30 to TRBJ2-7; either TRBD1 or TRBD2 may supply D (5 bases each). The ends were cut back, 3 bases at V and 4 bases at J, with 13 bases in the middle. CDR3 length: 13 amino acids. Germline CDR1 GTSNPN, CDR2 SVGIG (reference sequence). This CDR3 is CAWRREWGYEQYF. CDR3 sequence (DNA): TGTGCCTGGAGGAGGGAATGGGGGTACGAGCAGTACTTC.

The chain uses TRBV19 and TRBJ1-2; 8 bases fit TRBD1. CDR1 is LNHDA and CDR2 is SQIVND in the germline V gene (reference sequence). The CDR3 is made up of 18 amino acids. V shed 1 base, J shed 4 bases, and the junction held 14 bases outside the gene matches. The CDR3 DNA is TGTGCCAGTAGTATAGGGTGTACTCCAGGGGGCGGATTCTATGGCTACACCTTC. This sequence encodes CASSIGCTPGGGFYGYTF.

This chain joins TRBV5-6 and TRBJ1-2; no firm D call. Trimming stripped 1 base from V and 10 bases from J, with 8 bases between. Germline loops: CDR1 SGHDT, CDR2 YYEEEE. The CDR3 is 11 residues long. The CDR3 DNA reads as TGTGCCAGCAGCTTGTATGGAGACTACACCTTC. Translated: CASSLYGDYTF. The full variable domain, rest sourced from reference TRBV5-6 and TRBJ1-2, is DAGVTQSPTHLIKTRGQQVTLRCSPKSGHDTVSWYQQALGQGPQFIFQYYEEEERQRGNFPDRFSGHQFPNYSSELNVNALLLGDSALYLCASSLYGDYTFGSGTRLTVV.

This clone has just one count. This rearrangement joins TRBV19 to TRBJ1-5; D call uncertain. Germline assignment: CDR1 LNHDA and CDR2 SQIVND (reference sequence). V lost 9 bases, J lost 2 bases, and 14 bases lay in between. The CDR3 is 14 amino acids. CDR3 sequence (DNA): TGTGCCAGCAGCCGGGGTTTCGGCAATCAGCCCCAGCATTTT. It is translated as CASSRGFGNQPQHF.

This rearrangement joins TRBV10-3 to TRBJ1-1, with 8 bases matching TRBD1. CDR1 ENHRY and CDR2 SYGVKD come from the germline V gene. With 6 bases clipped from V and 6 bases from J, the junction kept 6 bases outside the gene matches. The CDR3 consists of 13 residues. CDR3 nucleotides: TGTGCCATCAGCAGGGGGCAGGTTGCTGAAGCTTTCTTT. Its protein product is CAISRGQVAEAFF.

This clone has just a few counts. This CDR3 is also generated by other DNA sequences in the sample. The chain carries TRBV5-1 and TRBJ1-4; 7 nucleotides line up with TRBD1. V lost 0 bases and J lost 7; bases outside the gene matches: 6. The CDR3 contains 15 residues. Germline CDR1 reads SGHRS; CDR2 reads YFSETQ. The CDR3 DNA follows: TGCGCCAGCAGCTTGGGAGACAGGGACGGTGAAAAACTGTTTTTT. This translates into CASSLGDRDGEKLFF. Using reference TRBV5-1 and TRBJ1-4 for the parts outside the CDR3, the full variable domain is KAGVTQTPRYLIKTRGQQVTLSCSPISGHRSVSWYQQTPGQGLQFLFEYFSETQRNKGNFPGRFSGRQFSNSRSEMNVSTLELGDSALYLCASSLGDRDGEKLFFGSGTQLSVL.

The V call is TRBV28, the J call TRBJ1-1; D is undetermined. CDR1 MDHEN and CDR2 SYDVKM come from the germline V gene. The CDR3 is 13 residues long. The V end was cut by 3 bases, the J end by 0 bases, with 5 bases between. CDR3 region: CASSFSVNTEAFF. The DNA of the CDR3 is TGTGCCAGCAGTTTCTCAGTGAACACTGAAGCTTTCTTT. Supplemented by reference TRBV28 and TRBJ1-1, the full variable domain reads DVKVTQSSRYLVKRTGEKVFLECVQDMDHENMFWYRQDPGLGLRLIYFSYDVKMKEKGDIPEGYSVSREKKERFSLILESASTNQTSMYLCASSFSVNTEAFFGQGTRLTVV.

This clone was detected only a few times. CDR3 residues: CASRRQETQYF. CDR3 in DNA: TGTGCCAGCAGGAGACAAGAGACCCAGTACTTC. The chain is built from TRBV2 and TRBJ2-5, with D uncertain. The germline V gene has CDR1 SNHLY and CDR2 FYNNEI. V lost 6 bases, J lost 2 bases, and 4 bases lay in between. This CDR3 spans 11 amino acids.

The J gene is TRBJ1-5, the V gene TRBV28; tentatively, D is TRBD1 (6 bases). V was shortened by 3 bases and J by 0 bases, with 9 bases between the two germline ends. The CDR3 runs to 15 residues. Germline CDR1 and CDR2: MDHEN and SYDVKM. CDR3 loop: CASSFQGSSNQPQHF. CDR3 in DNA: TGTGCCAGCAGTTTTCAGGGGAGTAGCAATCAGCCCCAGCATTTT.

The chain links TRBV4-1 to TRBJ2-3; no reliable D call. Trimming cost V 2 bases and J 0 bases, with 18 bases left between them. The CDR3 length is 18 residues. The germline V gene encodes CDR1 MGHRA and CDR2 YSYEKL. CDR3: CASSQRIQYPTSTDTQYF. CDR3 nucleotides: TGCGCCAGCAGCCAACGCATACAGTACCCAACTAGCACAGATACGCAGTATTTT.

The chain links TRBV10-2 to TRBJ1-4; 7 bases fit TRBD1. Per germline, CDR1 WSHSY and CDR2 SAAADI. The V gene end was trimmed by 7 bases and the J gene end by 7 bases; junction bases not matched to a gene: 6. The CDR3 spans 13 residues. In DNA form, the CDR3 reads TGCGCCAGCAATGACAGGGAGGGTGAAAAACTGTTTTTT. It yields the protein CASNDREGEKLFF.

V usage is TRBV10-1 and J usage is TRBJ2-3, with 11 bases aligning to TRBD1. This CDR3 has 15 residues. Germline CDR1 reads WNHNN; CDR2 reads SYGVQD (reference sequence). The V segment lost 6 bases and the J segment 3 bases; nucleotides outside the gene matches: 5. CDR3 sequence (DNA): TGCGCCAGCAGCCCGGGACAGGGGGATACAGATACGCAGTATTTT. It encodes CASSPGQGDTDTQYF.

The chain couples TRBV10-3 to TRBJ1-5, with TRBD1 as a possible D gene (6 bases). The CDR3 totals 17 residues. V was trimmed by 2 bases and J by 0 bases, leaving 14 bases between them. Per germline, CDR1 ENHRY and CDR2 SYGVKD. CDR3 sequence reads: CAISEGQGIYSNQPQHF. The CDR3 DNA is TGTGCCATCAGTGAGGGGCAGGGGATCTATAGCAATCAGCCCCAGCATTTT.

The chain joins TRBV27 to TRBJ1-1; no clear D. This CDR3 region has 14 residues. CDR1 MNHEY and CDR2 SMNVEV come from the germline V gene (reference sequence). The germline V and J ends were trimmed by 5 bases and 1 base, with 11 bases remaining between them. Here the CDR3 DNA reads TGTGCCAGCAGTCAATCATCGGCGAACACTGAAGCTTTCTTT. It encodes CASSQSSANTEAFF.

The CDR3 here is CASSSPRGEQYYEQYF. The CDR3 coding sequence is TGTGCCAGCAGCTCACCCCGCGGAGAACAGTACTACGAGCAGTACTTC. The chain recombines TRBV11-2 with TRBJ2-7; unclear D gene. V dropped 4 bases and J dropped 3 bases, with 19 bases sitting between them. Per germline, CDR1 SGHAT and CDR2 FQNNGV. This CDR3 contains 16 residues.

This rearrangement joins TRBV14 to TRBJ2-3, with 7 positions matching TRBD2. The CDR3 loop spans 13 amino acids. With 4 bases clipped from V and 4 bases from J, the junction kept 2 bases outside the gene matches. Germline CDR1 SGHDN, CDR2 FVKESK. The CDR3 coding sequence is TGTGCCAGCAGCCTTGGACTAGCAGATACGCAGTATTTT. Translating gives CASSLGLADTQYF.

This chain uses TRBV7-9 with TRBJ2-3; the match to TRBD1 covers 8 bases. CDR1 is SEHNR, CDR2 FQNEAQ, per germline (reference sequence). The J segment lost 2 bases and the V segment lost 4 bases, leaving 5 bases of the junction unmatched. This CDR3 has 15 residues. The DNA for the CDR3 is TGTGCCAGCAGCTCGGACAGGGTCCTCACAGATACGCAGTATTTT. As protein: CASSSDRVLTDTQYF. Full variable domain (missing parts from reference TRBV7-9 and TRBJ2-3): DTGVSQNPRHKITKRGQNVTFRCDPISEHNRLYWYRQTLGQGPEFLTYFQNEAQLEKSRLLSDRFSAERPKGSFSTLEIQRTEQGDSAMYLCASSSDRVLTDTQYFGPGTRLTVL.

This clone was recorded only once. The chain recombines TRBV5-1 with TRBJ2-2, with no clear D. This CDR3 region has 14 residues. The V gene's germline CDR1 is SGHRS and CDR2 YFSETQ. V was shortened by 0 bases and J by 4 bases, with 7 bases between the two germline ends. The CDR3: CASSLGAVTGELFF. As DNA, the CDR3 is TGCGCCAGCAGCTTGGGGGCAGTCACCGGGGAGCTGTTTTTT.

The J gene is TRBJ1-4, the V gene TRBV5-1; tentatively, D is TRBD1 (6 bases). The CDR3 is 14 residues long. Germline values: CDR1 SGHRS, CDR2 YFSETQ. The V end was cut by 2 bases, the J end by 7 bases, with 12 bases between. The CDR3 region is CASSFGEQGEKLFF. In DNA form, the CDR3 reads TGCGCCAGCAGCTTCGGGGAACAGGGTGAAAAACTGTTTTTT. Full variable domain (missing parts from reference TRBV5-1 and TRBJ1-4): KAGVTQTPRYLIKTRGQQVTLSCSPISGHRSVSWYQQTPGQGLQFLFEYFSETQRNKGNFPGRFSGRQFSNSRSEMNVSTLELGDSALYLCASSFGEQGEKLFFGSGTQLSVL.

This clone has a handful of counts. The V and J genes are TRBV6-5 and TRBJ1-2; D possibly corresponds to TRBD1 (5 bases). Trimming took off 5 bases at V and 8 bases at J, with 15 bases between the two ends. The CDR3 is made up of 13 amino acids. Germline CDR1 reads MNHEY; CDR2 reads SVGAGI. The CDR3 nucleotides read TGTGCCAGCAGTGAAGGCAGGGTCGAAGGCTACACCTTC. The encoded protein is CASSEGRVEGYTF.

The V and J genes are TRBV6-1 and TRBJ1-4, with 10 nucleotides matching TRBD1. CDR3 length: 14 amino acids. Trimming at V came to 3 bases and at J to 5 bases, leaving 0 bases not matched to a gene. Germline CDR1 reads MNHNS; CDR2 reads SASEGT. The chain's CDR3 is CASSEGQGNEKLFF. As DNA, the CDR3 is TGTGCCAGCAGTGAGGGACAGGGGAATGAAAAACTGTTTTTT.

By sample share, this clone is medium-sized. V and J are TRBV2 and TRBJ1-5; D uncertain. The V gene's germline CDR1 is SNHLY and CDR2 FYNNEI. Deletions cut 8 bases from V and 0 bases from J, with 11 bases between. The CDR3 loop spans 14 amino acids. The CDR3 DNA follows: TGTGCCAGCGGGTTGGGTTATAGCAATCAGCCCCAGCATTTT. Protein product: CASGLGYSNQPQHF.

The V and J genes are TRBV28 and TRBJ1-3; weak D call: TRBD1 (6 bases). V lost 6 bases and J lost 5, with 11 bases in between. Germline CDR1 MDHEN, CDR2 SYDVKM. This CDR3 contains 13 residues. This CDR3 reads CASSWTARNTIYF. The CDR3 DNA is TGTGCCAGCAGCTGGACAGCACGAAACACCATATATTTT.

The genes are TRBV5-6 and TRBJ2-7, with D unclear. CDR1 SGHDT and CDR2 YYEEEE come from the germline V gene. CDR3 size: 13 residues. Trimming left V 0 bases short and J 3 bases short, with 7 bases between. The CDR3 bases are TGTGCCAGCAGCTTGGTTGCGAACTACGAGCAGTACTTC. Its translation: CASSLVANYEQYF. The whole variable domain, remainder taken from reference TRBV5-6 and TRBJ2-7, is DAGVTQSPTHLIKTRGQQVTLRCSPKSGHDTVSWYQQALGQGPQFIFQYYEEEERQRGNFPDRFSGHQFPNYSSELNVNALLLGDSALYLCASSLVANYEQYFGPGTRLTVT.